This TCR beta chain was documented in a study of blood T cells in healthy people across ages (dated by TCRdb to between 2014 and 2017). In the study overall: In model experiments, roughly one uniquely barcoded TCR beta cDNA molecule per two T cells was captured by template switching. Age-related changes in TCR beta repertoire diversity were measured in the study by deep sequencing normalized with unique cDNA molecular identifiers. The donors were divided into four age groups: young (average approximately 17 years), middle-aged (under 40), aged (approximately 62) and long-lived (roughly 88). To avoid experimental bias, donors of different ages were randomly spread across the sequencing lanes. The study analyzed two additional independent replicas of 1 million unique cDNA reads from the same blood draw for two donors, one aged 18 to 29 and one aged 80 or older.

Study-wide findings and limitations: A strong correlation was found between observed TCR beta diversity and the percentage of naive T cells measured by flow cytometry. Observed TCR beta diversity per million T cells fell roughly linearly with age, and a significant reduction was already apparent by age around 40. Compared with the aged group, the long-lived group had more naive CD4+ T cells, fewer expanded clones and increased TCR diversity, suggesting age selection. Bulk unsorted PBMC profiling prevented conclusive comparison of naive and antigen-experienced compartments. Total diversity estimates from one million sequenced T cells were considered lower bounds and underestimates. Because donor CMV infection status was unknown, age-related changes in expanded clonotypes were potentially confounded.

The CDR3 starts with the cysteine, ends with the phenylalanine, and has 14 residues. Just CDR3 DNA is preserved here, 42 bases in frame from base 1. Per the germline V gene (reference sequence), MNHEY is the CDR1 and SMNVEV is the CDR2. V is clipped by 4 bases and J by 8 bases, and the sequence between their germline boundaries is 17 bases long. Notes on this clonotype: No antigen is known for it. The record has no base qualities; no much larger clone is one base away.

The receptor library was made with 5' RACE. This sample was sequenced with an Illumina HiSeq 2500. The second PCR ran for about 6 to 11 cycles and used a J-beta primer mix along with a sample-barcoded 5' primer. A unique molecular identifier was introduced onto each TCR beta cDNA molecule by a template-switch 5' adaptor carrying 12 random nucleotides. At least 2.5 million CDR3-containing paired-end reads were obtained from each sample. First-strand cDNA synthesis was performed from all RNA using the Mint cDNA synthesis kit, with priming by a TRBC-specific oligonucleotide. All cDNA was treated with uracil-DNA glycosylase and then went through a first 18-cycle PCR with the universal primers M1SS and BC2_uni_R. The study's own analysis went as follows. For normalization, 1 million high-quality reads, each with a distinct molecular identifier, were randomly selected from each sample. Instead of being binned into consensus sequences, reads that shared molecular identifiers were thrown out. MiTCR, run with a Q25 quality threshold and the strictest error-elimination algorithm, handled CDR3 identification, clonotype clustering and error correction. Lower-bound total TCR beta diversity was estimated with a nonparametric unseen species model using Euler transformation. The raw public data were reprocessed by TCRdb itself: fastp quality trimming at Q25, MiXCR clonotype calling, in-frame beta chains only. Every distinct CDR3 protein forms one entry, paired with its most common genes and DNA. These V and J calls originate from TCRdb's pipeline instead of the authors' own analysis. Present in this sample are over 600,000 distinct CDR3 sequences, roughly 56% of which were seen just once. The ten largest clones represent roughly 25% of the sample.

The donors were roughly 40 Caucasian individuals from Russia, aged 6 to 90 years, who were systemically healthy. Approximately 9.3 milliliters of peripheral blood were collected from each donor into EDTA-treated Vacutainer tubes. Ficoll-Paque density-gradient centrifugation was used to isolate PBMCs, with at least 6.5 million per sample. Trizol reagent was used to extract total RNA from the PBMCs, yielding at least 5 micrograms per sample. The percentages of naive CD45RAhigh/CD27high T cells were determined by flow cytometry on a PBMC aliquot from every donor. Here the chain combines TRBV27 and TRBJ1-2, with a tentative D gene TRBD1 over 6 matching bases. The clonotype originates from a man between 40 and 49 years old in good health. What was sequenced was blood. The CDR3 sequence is CASSSPGGAWGYTF. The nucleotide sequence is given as TGTGCCAGCAGTTCACCGGGGGGCGCCTGGGGCTACACCTTC.